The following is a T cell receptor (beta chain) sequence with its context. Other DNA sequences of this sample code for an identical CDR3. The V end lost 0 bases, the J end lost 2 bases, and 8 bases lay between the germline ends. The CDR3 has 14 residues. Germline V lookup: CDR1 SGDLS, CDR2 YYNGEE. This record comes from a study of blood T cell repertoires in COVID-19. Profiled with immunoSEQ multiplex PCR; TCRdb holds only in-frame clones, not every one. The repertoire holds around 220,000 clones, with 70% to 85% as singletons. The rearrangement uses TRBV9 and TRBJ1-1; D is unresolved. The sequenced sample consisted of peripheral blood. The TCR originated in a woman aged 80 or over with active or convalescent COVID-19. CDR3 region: CASSVGADNTEAFF. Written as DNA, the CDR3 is TGTGCCAGCAGCGTAGGGGCAGACAACACTGAAGCTTTCTTT.